This T cell receptor beta chain stems from a study of T cells after yellow fever vaccination. Study in general: Preparation of the low-cell-number fractions used SMART-Seq v4 Ultra Low Input. Findings of the study overall: Repertoires obtained by FACS sorting could include abundant clonotypes that entered as contaminants from the bulk population. Weaker, the secondary response had a peak occurring faster, on day 5 versus 15. Clones that expanded after primary vaccination mostly reappeared after the booster (roughly 95% CD4, about 89% CD8).

In germline, CDR1 is SGHRS, CDR2 YFSETQ. The V and J ends lost 0 bases and 8 bases respectively, with 14 bases between them. This CDR3 spans 14 amino acids. The sample holds a few counts of this clonotype. Antigen unknown. TCRdb re-called the 5' RACE reads with MiXCR, one entry per CDR3 protein. The sample lists roughly 500,000 distinct CDR3 sequences; roughly 19% were seen once. V usage is TRBV5-1 and J usage is TRBJ1-2, with no clear D. Sequenced here: PBMCs, sampled 15 days after the yellow fever booster vaccination. The origin of this receptor is a man aged 30 to 45 who received the YFV17D yellow fever vaccine. Here the CDR3 reads CASSLAVKTEGYTF. The CDR3 bases are TGCGCCAGCAGCTTGGCCGTAAAGACGGAAGGCTACACCTTC. The entire variable domain, with the rest obtained from reference TRBV5-1 and TRBJ1-2, is as follows: KAGVTQTPRYLIKTRGQQVTLSCSPISGHRSVSWYQQTPGQGLQFLFEYFSETQRNKGNFPGRFSGRQFSNSRSEMNVSTLELGDSALYLCASSLAVKTEGYTFGSGTRLTVV.